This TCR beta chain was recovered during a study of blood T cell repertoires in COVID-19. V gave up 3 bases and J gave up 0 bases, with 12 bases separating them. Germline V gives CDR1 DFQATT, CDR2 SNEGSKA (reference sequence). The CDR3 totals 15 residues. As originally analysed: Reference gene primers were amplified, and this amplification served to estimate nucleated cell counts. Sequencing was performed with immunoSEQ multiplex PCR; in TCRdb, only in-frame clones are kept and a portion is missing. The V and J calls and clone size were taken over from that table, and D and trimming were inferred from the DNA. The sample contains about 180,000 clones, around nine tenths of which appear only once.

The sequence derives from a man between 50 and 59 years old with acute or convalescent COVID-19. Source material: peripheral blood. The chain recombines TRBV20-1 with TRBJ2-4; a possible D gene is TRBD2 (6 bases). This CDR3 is CSASPGELAKNIQYF. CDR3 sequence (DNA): TGCAGTGCTAGTCCGGGGGAGCTAGCCAAAAACATTCAGTACTTC.